The 23 T cell receptor beta chains listed next were all sequenced from one sample in a study of T cells of healthy individuals. TCRdb re-called the 5' RACE reads through MiXCR, storing one row per CDR3 protein. Here the sample spans roughly 76,000 distinct CDR3 sequences, roughly 5% being singletons. Receptors were obtained from a female donor in good health.

This clonotype was observed many times. The chain has TRBV5-1 and TRBJ2-3; D possibly matches TRBD1 or TRBD2 (5 bases each). Trimming pared 0 bases from V and 0 bases from J, leaving 5 bases between. This CDR3 is built from 14 residues. From germline, CDR1 is SGHRS and CDR2 YFSETQ. CDR3: CASSLGDSTDTQYF. CDR3 nucleotides: TGCGCCAGCAGCTTGGGGGACAGCACAGATACGCAGTATTTT.

In regard to this clonotype: A read error may explain this, as a much larger clone is one base away. The chain is built from TRBV3-1 and TRBJ2-2; D call uncertain. The CDR3 sequence is 15 residues long. The germline gives CDR1 LGHDT, CDR2 YNNKEL (reference sequence). Trimming stripped 0 bases from V and 5 bases from J, with 10 bases between. CDR3 loop: CASSQDLGCTGELFF. As DNA, the CDR3 is TGTGCCAGCAGCCAAGATCTGGGATGTACCGGGGAGCTGTTTTTT.

This clonotype was seen repeatedly, ten times or more. V and J are TRBV7-9 and TRBJ2-6; 9 positions agree with TRBD1. V dropped 1 base and J dropped 0; count of bases not matched to a gene: 4. The CDR3 contains 18 residues. The germline CDR1 and CDR2 sequences are SEHNR and FQNEAQ (reference sequence). The CDR3 DNA reads as TGTGCCAGCAGCTTAGAGGTGACAGGGGGCTCTGGGGCCAACGTCCTGACTTTC. Protein sequence: CASSLEVTGGSGANVLTF.

This clonotype was recorded many times. V is TRBV7-9 and J is TRBJ1-3, with D perhaps matching TRBD1 (6 bases). From germline, CDR1 is SEHNR and CDR2 FQNEAQ (reference sequence). V gave up 5 bases and J gave up 5 bases, with 10 bases separating them. This CDR3 spans 13 amino acids. The CDR3 DNA reads as TGTGCCAGCAGCCCCGGACAGAGAAACACCATATATTTT. It encodes CASSPGQRNTIYF.

The CDR3, as DNA: TGTGCCAGCAGTTTCCAGACTAGCGGGAGAAACACCGGGGAGCTGTTTTTT. Translated: CASSFQTSGRNTGELFF. The genes are TRBV12-3 or TRBV12-4 and TRBJ2-2; TRBD2 matches 12 bases. V lost 3 bases to trimming and J lost 2 bases; unmatched junction nucleotides: 4. CDR3 length equals 17 residues.

CDR3 sequence (DNA): TGTGCCAGCAGTTTGCGGAGAGGGAGCGAGCAGTACTTC. Translating gives CASSLRRGSEQYF. This chain joins TRBV12-3 or TRBV12-4 and TRBJ2-7, with D perhaps TRBD2 (5 bases). The CDR3 sequence is 13 residues long. V shed 3 bases and J shed 6 bases, with 12 bases lying between them.

This clonotype showed up many times. This chain connects TRBV10-3 to TRBJ1-2, with no clear D. CDR1 is ENHRY, CDR2 SYGVKD, per germline. CDR3 length: 13 residues. V lost 4 bases and J 4 bases, leaving 10 bases between the germline ends. The CDR3 loop is CAISVDGGYGYTF. CDR3 bases: TGTGCCATCAGTGTCGACGGCGGCTATGGCTACACCTTC.

This clonotype appeared many times. The chain links TRBV7-2 to TRBJ1-1; a weak D match, TRBD1 (6 bases). V was pared by 5 bases and J by 1 base, with 14 bases between. The CDR3 runs to 15 residues. Germline-derived CDR1 and CDR2 are SGHTA and FQGNSA. The CDR3 DNA is TGTGCCAGCAGCCAAGCGGGACACAAGAACACTGAAGCTTTCTTT. It is translated as CASSQAGHKNTEAFF.

This clonotype was seen ten or more times. V and J are TRBV6-2 or TRBV6-3 and TRBJ2-3; 9 nucleotides agree with TRBD1. The J segment lost 2 bases and the V segment lost 6 bases, leaving 6 bases of the junction unmatched. The CDR3 is 15 amino acids. Germline V gene sequence: CDR1 MNHEY, CDR2 SVGEGT. The CDR3 protein is CASSAQGAPTDTQYF. CDR3 nucleotide sequence: TGTGCCAGCAGCGCACAGGGGGCCCCCACAGATACGCAGTATTTT.

The sample holds many counts of this clonotype. This chain joins TRBV10-3 and TRBJ2-7; D remains ambiguous. The length of the CDR3 is 14 residues. V was clipped by 3 bases and J by 0 bases, with 9 bases between them. Germline V lookup: CDR1 ENHRY, CDR2 SYGVKD. The CDR3 loop reads CAISELPSSYEQYF. CDR3 DNA sequence: TGTGCCATCAGTGAACTCCCGAGCTCCTACGAGCAGTACTTC.

This clonotype has at least ten counts. J is TRBJ1-2 and V is TRBV10-3, with a weak D call TRBD1 (5 bases). The CDR3 sequence is 14 residues long. Trimming took 2 bases from V and 2 from J, leaving 9 bases between them. Germline CDR1 is ENHRY and CDR2 is SYGVKD. CDR3 amino acids: CAISEGAANYGYTF. CDR3 sequence (DNA): TGTGCCATCAGTGAGGGGGCCGCAAACTATGGCTACACCTTC.

This clonotype has ten or more counts. The J gene is TRBJ1-3, the V gene TRBV10-3, with D possibly TRBD1 on 5 matching bases. With 3 bases removed from V and 4 bases from J, the gap between germline ends came to 10 bases. CDR1 and CDR2 from the germline V gene are ENHRY and SYGVKD. The CDR3 covers 14 residues. Here the CDR3 DNA reads TGTGCCATCAGTGAAGGGACCGTAGGAAACACCATATATTTT. Amino acids: CAISEGTVGNTIYF.

This clonotype is deemed medium-sized (0.01 to 0.1%). CDR3 nucleotides: TGCAGCGTTGTTCTGGGACAGGGTTTCGATACGCAGTATTTT. Translation gives CSVVLGQGFDTQYF. The genes are TRBV29-1 and TRBJ2-3; TRBD1 agrees at 9 bases. CDR3 length: 14 amino acids. Germline V CDR1 and CDR2: SQVTM, ANQGSEA. V shed 4 bases, J shed 6 bases, and the junction held 8 bases outside the gene matches.

This clonotype was observed at least ten times. V and J are TRBV29-1 and TRBJ2-5; 14 bases match TRBD2. Germline V lookup: CDR1 SQVTM, CDR2 ANQGSEA. The J segment lost 3 bases and the V segment lost 7 bases, leaving 4 bases of the junction unmatched. The CDR3 consists of 14 residues. In nucleotides, the CDR3 is TGCAGCGGAGAGGGACTAGCGGGAGAAGAGACCCAGTACTTC. Its protein product is CSGEGLAGEETQYF.

This clonotype was observed many times. The chain carries TRBV4-1 and TRBJ2-2, with 11 bases lining up with TRBD1. V was pared by 0 bases and J by 4 bases, with 4 bases of the junction left unmatched. From germline, CDR1 is MGHRA and CDR2 YSYEKL. The CDR3 has 17 amino acids. The CDR3 nucleotides are TGCGCCAGCAGCCAAGAGGACAGGGGGCAAAGCACCGGGGAGCTGTTTTTT. Translated: CASSQEDRGQSTGELFF.

This clonotype was detected many times. This sequence joins TRBV7-2 and TRBJ1-2; D perhaps matches TRBD1 (6 bases). The length of the CDR3 is 16 residues. Per the germline V gene, CDR1 is SGHTA and CDR2 is FQGNSA. The V and J ends lost 6 bases and 0 bases respectively, with 17 bases between them. CDR3 nucleotide sequence: TGTGCCAGCAGGTCAACAGGGACCCCAGCTAACTATGGCTACACCTTC. This sequence encodes CASRSTGTPANYGYTF. Full variable domain (outside the CDR3, taken from reference TRBV7-2 and TRBJ1-2): GAGVSQSPSNKVTEKGKDVELRCDPISGHTALYWYRQSLGQGLEFLIYFQGNSAPDKSGLPSDRFSAERTGGSVSTLTIQRTQQEDSAVYLCASRSTGTPANYGYTFGSGTRLTVV.

This clonotype was picked up many times. J is TRBJ1-5 and V is TRBV30; 8 bases are shared with TRBD1. Losses at the gene ends were 2 bases for V and 5 bases for J; bases not matched to a gene: 5. The germline V gene has CDR1 GTSNPN and CDR2 SVGIG (reference sequence). The CDR3 is 14 residues long. The CDR3 is CAWSLGQGDQPQHF. The CDR3 coding sequence is TGTGCCTGGAGTTTAGGACAGGGTGATCAGCCCCAGCATTTT.

The chain joins TRBV15 to TRBJ1-5, with D hard to call. Trimming took 4 bases from V and 3 from J, leaving 10 bases between them. CDR1 and CDR2 (germline): LNHNV, YYDKDF (reference sequence). This CDR3 has 14 residues. The CDR3 region has the DNA TGTGCCACCAGCACTGACGGTTACAATCAGCCCCAGCATTTT. Its translation is CATSTDGYNQPQHF.

This clonotype was detected ten times or more. The CDR3 here is CASSLSPSYEQYF. The CDR3 nucleotides are TGTGCCAGCAGTTTAAGTCCTTCCTACGAGCAGTACTTC. The chain combines TRBV27 with TRBJ2-7; D is uncertain. The CDR3 has 13 residues. Germline loops: CDR1 MNHEY, CDR2 SMNVEV (reference sequence). The V end lost 2 bases, the J end lost 1 base, and 6 bases lay between the germline ends.

This clonotype appeared a few times. This sequence joins TRBV6-5 and TRBJ2-1, with D possibly TRBD2 on 5 matching bases. Germline V lookup: CDR1 MNHEY, CDR2 SVGAGI. V shed 3 bases and J shed 5 bases, with 14 bases lying between them. The CDR3 has 15 amino acids. CDR3: CASSYEGSENNEQFF. The CDR3 DNA sequence: TGTGCCAGCAGTTATGAAGGGAGTGAGAACAATGAGCAGTTCTTC.

This clonotype was seen ten or more times. The gene calls are TRBV7-8 and TRBJ2-3; the D is unclear. V lost 2 bases and J lost 5, with 11 bases in between. The CDR3 runs 14 residues. The germline V gene encodes CDR1 SGHVS and CDR2 FQNEAQ. For the CDR3, the DNA is TGTGCCAGCAGCTTAATTAGCCACATAGATACGCAGTATTTT. Protein product: CASSLISHIDTQYF.

This clonotype turned up a few times. The rearrangement links TRBV19 to TRBJ1-1; 9 nucleotides line up with TRBD1. J gave up 4 bases and V 3 bases, and 9 bases lay outside the gene matches. Per germline, CDR1 LNHDA and CDR2 SQIVND (reference sequence). The CDR3 runs 16 residues. The CDR3 protein is CASSITGGQDRTEAFF. The CDR3 nucleotides are TGTGCCAGTAGTATCACAGGGGGCCAGGACCGCACTGAAGCTTTCTTT.

This clonotype has at least ten counts. The genes are TRBV6-2 or TRBV6-3 and TRBJ1-5, with a tentative D call TRBD1 (5 bases). CDR1 and CDR2 (germline): MNHEY, SVGEGT. V lost 1 base to trimming and J lost 2 bases, with 12 bases between them. The CDR3 covers 16 residues. As DNA, the CDR3 is TGTGCCAGCAGTTACTGGGGGACGGAGGGCAATCAGCCCCAGCATTTT. Translation gives CASSYWGTEGNQPQHF.